These 11 T cell receptor beta chains were sequenced from one sample in a study of technical replicates of blood from a few donors. The assay was immunoSEQ multiplex PCR, and TCRdb's table has in-frame clones only and misses some. The sample contains about 79,000 clones, about nine tenths of which appear only once. The sequencing sample was made of T cells isolated from PBMCs. The receptors originated from a human donor in good health. Some clones in this sample may be carry-over from other donors' samples.

In nucleotides, the CDR3 is TGCAGCGGGGGACTAGCGGGAGACAATGAGCAGTTCTTC. Protein product: CSGGLAGDNEQFF. The V gene is TRBV29-1, the J gene TRBJ2-1; 14 nucleotides line up with TRBD2. Germline V gene data show CDR1 as SQVTM and CDR2 as ANQGSEA. Trimming cost V 7 bases and J 5 bases; bases outside gene matches: 1. The CDR3 runs 13 residues.

This clone is deemed medium-sized (0.01 to 0.1%). The chain links TRBV6-5 to TRBJ2-7, with 7 bases matching TRBD2. The CDR3 extends over 13 amino acids. The V segment lost 6 bases and the J segment 3 bases; nucleotides outside the gene matches: 5. Germline values: CDR1 MNHEY, CDR2 SVGAGI. The CDR3 loop reads CASRGGDNYEQYF. The CDR3 DNA reads TGTGCCAGCAGGGGGGGGGATAACTACGAGCAGTACTTC.

The chain has TRBV29-1 and TRBJ2-2; TRBD2 might be the D (5 bases). V dropped 4 bases and J dropped 0 bases, with 18 bases sitting between them. From germline, CDR1 is SQVTM and CDR2 ANQGSEA. The CDR3 has 17 residues. CDR3: CSVGPAGSVANTGELFF. CDR3 DNA sequence: TGCAGCGTTGGACCCGCGGGCAGCGTCGCGAACACCGGGGAGCTGTTTTTT.

V and J are TRBV12-2 and TRBJ2-5; the listed D gene, TRBD2, was not tested against the DNA. TRBV12-2 is listed as a pseudogene. This CDR3 is built from 17 residues. CDR3 loop: CASRFPWCSRSRETQYF. The CDR3 DNA reads TGTGCAAGTCGCTTCCCCTGGTGTTCGCGGTCTAGGGAGACCCAGTACTTC.

This sequence joins TRBV30 and TRBJ1-2, with 9 bases that match TRBD1. Unmatched junction bases numbered 11, after V lost 4 bases and J lost 8 bases. The CDR3 has 14 amino acids. Germline CDR1 and CDR2: GTSNPN and SVGIG (reference sequence). DNA for the CDR3: TGTGCCTGGAATATCGCACAGGGGGCTAGAGGCTACACCTTC. Translation: CAWNIAQGARGYTF.

The V gene is TRBV4-1, the J gene TRBJ2-7, with 12 bases fitting TRBD2. Germline-derived CDR1 and CDR2 are MGHRA and YSYEKL. V shed 2 bases, J shed 6 bases, and the junction held 2 bases outside the gene matches. CDR3 length: 14 residues. The CDR3 nucleotides read TGCGCCAGCAGCCAAAAGGGACTAGCGGGCGAGCAGTACTTC. Its translation: CASSQKGLAGEQYF.

V and J are TRBV2 and TRBJ2-3; D is possibly TRBD2 (6 bases). The CDR3 runs 16 residues. V lost 10 bases and J 5 bases, leaving 25 bases between the germline ends. Germline CDR1 SNHLY, CDR2 FYNNEI. CDR3 in DNA: TGTGCCACCACGAGACACCTCGGGGACTGGGGAGATACGCAGTATTTT. Translating gives CATTRHLGDWGDTQYF. Drawing the rest from reference TRBV2 and TRBJ2-3, the complete variable domain is EPEVTQTPSHQVTQMGQEVILRCVPISNHLYFYWYRQILGQKVEFLVSFYNNEISEKSEIFDDQFSVERPDGSNFTLKIRSTKLEDSAMYFCATTRHLGDWGDTQYFGPGTRLTVL.

V usage is TRBV10-3 and J usage is TRBJ2-7; TRBD1 agrees at 8 bases. This CDR3 is built from 16 residues. The junction had 4 bases not matched to a gene; V was cut back by 0 bases and J by 0 bases. Germline V CDR1 and CDR2: ENHRY, SYGVKD. In nucleotides, the CDR3 is TGTGCCATCAGTGAGTCACGGACAGGGAGCTCCTACGAGCAGTACTTC. Its translation: CAISESRTGSSYEQYF.

This clone was found once. The chain uses TRBV19 and TRBJ2-7; 10 bases are a match to TRBD1. Germline CDR1 reads LNHDA; CDR2 reads SQIVND (reference sequence). With 6 bases clipped from V and 3 bases from J, the junction kept 8 bases outside the gene matches. This CDR3 contains 15 residues. The CDR3 loop reads CASSPGGQGFYEQYF. The DNA of the CDR3 is TGTGCCAGTAGCCCAGGGGGACAGGGGTTCTACGAGCAGTACTTC.

This chain links TRBV7-2 with TRBJ1-5; 8 bases agree with TRBD1. The CDR3 is 15 amino acids. CDR1 and CDR2 (germline): SGHTA, FQGNSA. The V segment lost 5 bases and the J segment 2 bases; nucleotides outside the gene matches: 5. The CDR3 is CASSPATGGNQPQHF. CDR3 bases: TGTGCCAGCAGCCCCGCGACAGGGGGCAATCAGCCCCAGCATTTT.

There are a few counts of this clone. The chain uses TRBV29-1 and TRBJ1-1; D remains ambiguous. Looked up from germline, CDR1 is SQVTM and CDR2 is ANQGSEA. CDR3 length equals 12 residues. Trimming took off 8 bases at V and 7 bases at J, with 17 bases between the two ends. CDR3 coding DNA: TGCAGCATGTCCTCATCACGCGGTGAAGCTTTCTTT. It specifies CSMSSSRGEAFF.